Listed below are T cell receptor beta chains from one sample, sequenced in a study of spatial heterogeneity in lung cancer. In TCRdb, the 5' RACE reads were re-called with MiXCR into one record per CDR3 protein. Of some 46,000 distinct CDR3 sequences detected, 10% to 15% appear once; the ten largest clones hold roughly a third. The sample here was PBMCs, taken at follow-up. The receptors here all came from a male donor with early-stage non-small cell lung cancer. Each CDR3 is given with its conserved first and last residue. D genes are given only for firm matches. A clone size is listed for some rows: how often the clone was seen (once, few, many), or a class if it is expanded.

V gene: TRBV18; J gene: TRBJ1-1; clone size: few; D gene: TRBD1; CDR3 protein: CASSPRTGLNTEAFF; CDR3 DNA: TGTGCCAGCTCACCTCGGACAGGCTTGAACACTGAAGCTTTCTTT
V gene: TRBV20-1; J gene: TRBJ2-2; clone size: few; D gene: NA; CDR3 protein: CSARGQMTGELFF; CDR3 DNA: TGCAGTGCTAGAGGACAAATGACCGGGGAGCTGTTTTTT
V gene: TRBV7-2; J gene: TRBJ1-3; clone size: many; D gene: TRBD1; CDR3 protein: CASSPPGTVKGNTIYF; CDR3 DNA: TGTGCCAGCAGCCCTCCCGGGACAGTTAAGGGAAACACCATATATTTT
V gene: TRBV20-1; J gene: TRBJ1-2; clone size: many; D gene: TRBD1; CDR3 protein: CSARSLTGGYYGYTF; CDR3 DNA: TGCAGTGCTAGGAGCCTTACAGGGGGCTACTATGGCTACACCTTC
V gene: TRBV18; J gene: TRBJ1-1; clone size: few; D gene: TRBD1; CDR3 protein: CASSLGQGALNTEAFF; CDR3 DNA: TGTGCCAGCTCACTAGGACAGGGGGCCCTGAACACTGAAGCTTTCTTT
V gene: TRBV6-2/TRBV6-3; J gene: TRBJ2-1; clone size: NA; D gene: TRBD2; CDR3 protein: CASSYRTRTNEQFF; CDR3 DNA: TGTGCCAGCAGTTACAGGACTAGAACCAATGAGCAGTTCTTC
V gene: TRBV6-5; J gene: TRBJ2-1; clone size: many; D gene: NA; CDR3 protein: CASSYGPDYVGPYNEQFF; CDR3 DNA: TGTGCCAGCAGTTATGGGCCCGACTATGTGGGGCCCTACAATGAGCAGTTCTTC
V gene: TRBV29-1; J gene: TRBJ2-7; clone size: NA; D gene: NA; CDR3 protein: CSARAGQGITYEQYF; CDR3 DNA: TGCAGCGCCCGGGCGGGGCAGGGGATAACCTACGAGCAGTACTTC
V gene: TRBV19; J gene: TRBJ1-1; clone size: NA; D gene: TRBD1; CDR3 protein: CASSLTTGMNTEAFF; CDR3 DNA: TGTGCCAGTAGTCTCACGACAGGGATGAACACTGAAGCTTTCTTT
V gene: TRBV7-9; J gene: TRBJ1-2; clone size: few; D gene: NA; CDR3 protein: CASSEDGYGYTF; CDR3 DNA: TGTGCCAGCAGTGAAGACGGCTATGGCTACACCTTC
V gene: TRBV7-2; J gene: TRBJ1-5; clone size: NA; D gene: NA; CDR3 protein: CASSLSWNQPQHF; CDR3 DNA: TGTGCCAGCAGCTTGAGCTGGAATCAGCCCCAGCATTTT
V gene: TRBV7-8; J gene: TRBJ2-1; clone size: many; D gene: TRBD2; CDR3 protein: CASTSPGGSSYNEQFF; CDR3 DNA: TGTGCCAGCACATCCCCGGGCGGGAGCTCCTACAATGAGCAGTTCTTC
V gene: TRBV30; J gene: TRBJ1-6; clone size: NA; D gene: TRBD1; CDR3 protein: CAWRDGTGTNSPLHF; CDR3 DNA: TGTGCCTGGAGAGATGGGACAGGAACAAATTCACCCCTCCACTTT
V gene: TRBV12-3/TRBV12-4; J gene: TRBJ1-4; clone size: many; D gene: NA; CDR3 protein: CASSFNQNEKLFF; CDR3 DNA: TGTGCCAGCAGTTTTAACCAAAATGAAAAACTGTTTTTT
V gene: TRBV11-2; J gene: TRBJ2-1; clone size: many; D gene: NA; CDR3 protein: CASSPSVLPNNEQFF; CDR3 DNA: TGTGCCAGCAGCCCATCGGTACTACCCAACAATGAGCAGTTCTTC
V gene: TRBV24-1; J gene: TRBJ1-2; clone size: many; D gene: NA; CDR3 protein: CATSDAPGTNGYTF; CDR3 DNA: TGTGCCACCAGTGATGCCCCAGGTACGAATGGCTACACCTTC